The present T cell receptor beta chain was sequenced within a study of regulatory T cells in long-lasting Graves disease. Comment on this clonotype: This likely traces to a read error, being one base from a far larger clone.

The CDR3 is 14 residues long. Germline V gene lookup returns CDR1 MNHNS and CDR2 SASEGT. Time point noted: newly diagnosed GD, antithyroid drugs for less than 3 months. PBMC RNA was the source of the TCR library. Construction of TCR beta libraries relied on iRepertoire HTBI primers and on Arm-PCR targeting CDR3 regions. TCRdb analysed the multiplex PCR reads with MiXCR anew, one entry per CDR3 protein. The top ten clones hold 15% to 20% of a sample with about 620,000 distinct CDR3 sequences, 16% of them seen once. The same data also contributed to another study, on T cells in Graves' hyperthyroidism and ophthalmopathy. That report adds: Uncontrolled infection, other autoimmune disease, pregnancy or lactation led to exclusion.

The chain has TRBV6-1 and TRBJ2-5; D is unclear. The source of this sequence is a woman aged 30 to 39 with Graves disease. The source material was peripheral blood mononuclear cells (PBMCs), sampled at new diagnosis, from a patient treated with antithyroid drugs. CDR3 sequence: CASSADGYQETRYF. CDR3 in DNA: TGTGCCAGCAGTGCGGACGGGTACCAAGAGACCCGGTACTTC.